The 30 T cell receptor beta chains below were found in one sample sequenced in a study of blood T cell repertoires in COVID-19. Assay: immunoSEQ multiplex PCR; the TCRdb copy retains only in-frame clones and omits some. The sample lists 200,000 to 300,000 clones; 75% to 85% were seen once. Sequenced: peripheral blood. The source of these receptors is a middle-aged man who had recovered from COVID-19.

The rearrangement uses TRBV5-1 and TRBJ1-1; possible D gene TRBD1, 5 bases. The CDR3 is 16 residues long. Per germline, CDR1 SGHRS and CDR2 YFSETQ. Trimming removed 4 bases at V and 1 base at J, with 17 bases between. CDR3 sequence (DNA): TGCGCCAGCAGCCCCATGTCGGTTGGGGCGAACACTGAAGCTTTCTTT. Its translation is CASSPMSVGANTEAFF. Variable domain in full (rest from reference TRBV5-1 and TRBJ1-1): KAGVTQTPRYLIKTRGQQVTLSCSPISGHRSVSWYQQTPGQGLQFLFEYFSETQRNKGNFPGRFSGRQFSNSRSEMNVSTLELGDSALYLCASSPMSVGANTEAFFGQGTRLTVV.

The chain has TRBV28 and TRBJ2-7; 10 bases fit TRBD1. Germline V lookup: CDR1 MDHEN, CDR2 SYDVKM. V was pared by 5 bases and J by 6 bases, with 7 bases of the junction left unmatched. This CDR3 region has 14 residues. CDR3 region: CASSAPGQGSEQYF. DNA for the CDR3: TGTGCCAGCAGTGCACCGGGACAGGGGTCCGAGCAGTACTTC.

This chain joins TRBV12-5 and TRBJ2-7; 8 bases are a match to TRBD1. The length of the CDR3 is 15 residues. With 4 bases clipped from V and 12 bases from J, the junction kept 17 bases outside the gene matches. CDR1 LGHNT and CDR2 FRNRAP come from the germline V gene. In DNA form, the CDR3 reads TGTGCTAGTGGTTCCTCCGGGACAGGACCCATGTCGTGGTACTTC. It specifies CASGSSGTGPMSWYF.

The chain employs TRBV10-3 and TRBJ2-7; 10 bases map to TRBD1. The CDR3 loop spans 15 amino acids. The germline V gene encodes CDR1 ENHRY and CDR2 SYGVKD. J lost 1 base, V lost 8 bases, and 8 bases had no gene match. CDR3 sequence: CAIGQGGGWSYEQYF. The CDR3 DNA reads as TGTGCCATCGGACAGGGGGGTGGTTGGTCCTACGAGCAGTACTTC.

The chain couples TRBV10-3 to TRBJ1-2, with D unclear. This CDR3 is 14 amino acids long. Germline CDR1 reads ENHRY; CDR2 reads SYGVKD. Trimming shortened V by 4 bases and J by 0 bases, and 9 bases separated the two germline ends. The CDR3 protein is CAISVAHPNYGYTF. For the CDR3, the DNA is TGTGCCATCAGTGTAGCACATCCTAACTATGGCTACACCTTC.

The gene calls are TRBV7-2 and TRBJ1-1; D gene unclear. This CDR3 spans 13 amino acids. V shed 4 bases and J shed 3 bases, with 9 bases lying between them. Germline CDR1 is SGHTA and CDR2 is FQGNSA. The CDR3 DNA follows: TGTGCCAGCAGCTCCAACAGCTACACTGAAGCTTTCTTT. Translation gives CASSSNSYTEAFF.

This chain links TRBV15 with TRBJ1-4, with a weak D call TRBD1 (6 bases). The CDR3 is 15 residues long. V dropped 1 base and J dropped 8 bases, with 14 bases sitting between them. Germline CDR1 is LNHNV and CDR2 is YYDKDF (reference sequence). CDR3 DNA sequence: TGTGCCACCAGCAGAGTCGCAGGGGAAGGGGAAAAACTGTTTTTT. The encoded protein is CATSRVAGEGEKLFF. The full variable domain, its missing parts supplied by reference TRBV15 and TRBJ1-4, is DAMVIQNPRYQVTQFGKPVTLSCSQTLNHNVMYWYQQKSSQAPKLLFHYYDKDFNNEADTPDNFQSRRPNTSFCFLDIRSPGLGDTAMYLCATSRVAGEGEKLFFGSGTQLSVL.

This chain joins TRBV30 and TRBJ2-7, with D perhaps matching TRBD2 (5 bases). CDR1 is GTSNPN, CDR2 SVGIG, per germline (reference sequence). The V and J ends lost 1 base and 7 bases respectively, with 14 bases between them. The length of the CDR3 is 13 residues. The CDR3: CAWSGNTRGEQYF. For the CDR3, the DNA is TGTGCCTGGAGTGGAAACACCAGAGGGGAGCAGTACTTC.

This chain connects TRBV6-1 to TRBJ2-2, with 9 bases that match TRBD1. Germline V gene data show CDR1 as MNHNS and CDR2 as SASEGT. The V gene end was trimmed by 6 bases and the J gene end by 6 bases; junction bases not matched to a gene: 2. The length of the CDR3 is 13 residues. CDR3 protein: CASSRTGAGELFF. In nucleotides, the CDR3 is TGTGCCAGCAGCAGGACAGGGGCCGGGGAGCTGTTTTTT.

The chain joins TRBV6-2 or TRBV6-3 to TRBJ2-1, with 7 positions matching TRBD2. The V gene's germline CDR1 is MNHEY and CDR2 SVGEGT. With V trimmed by 0 bases and J by 5 bases, 10 bases remained unmatched. The CDR3 is made up of 17 amino acids. Here the CDR3 DNA reads TGTGCCAGCAGTTACTCTTGGGGACTACCTCCCGACAATGAGCAGTTCTTC. Amino acid sequence: CASSYSWGLPPDNEQFF.

The chain carries TRBV6-1 and TRBJ2-2, with unresolved D. The CDR3 is made up of 15 amino acids. Trimming pared 2 bases from V and 5 bases from J, leaving 12 bases between. The germline V gene encodes CDR1 MNHNS and CDR2 SASEGT. The DNA for the CDR3 is TGTGCCAGCAGTGAAAGTCGTGCGTTTACCGGGGAGCTGTTTTTT. Translation: CASSESRAFTGELFF.

CDR3 nucleotides: TGCAGCCACCCGACAGGGGTAAATGGCTACACCTTC. This translates into CSHPTGVNGYTF. The chain recombines TRBV29-1 with TRBJ1-2; 8 positions agree with TRBD1. This CDR3 is built from 12 residues. Looked up from germline, CDR1 is SQVTM and CDR2 is ANQGSEA. J gave up 6 bases and V 8 bases, and 8 bases lay outside the gene matches. The entire variable domain, with the rest obtained from reference TRBV29-1 and TRBJ1-2, is as follows: SAVISQKPSRDICQRGTSLTIQCQVDSQVTMMFWYRQQPGQSLTLIATANQGSEATYESGFVIDKFPISRPNLTFSTLTVSNMSPEDSSIYLCSHPTGVNGYTFGSGTRLTVV.

The rearrangement joins TRBV19 to TRBJ2-7; 9 bases are shared with TRBD1. Germline assignment: CDR1 LNHDA and CDR2 SQIVND (reference sequence). Unmatched junction bases numbered 3, after V lost 1 base and J lost 2 bases. The CDR3 is made up of 15 amino acids. Written as DNA, the CDR3 is TGTGCCAGTAGTATAGCCGGGACAGGGCCCTACGAGCAGTACTTC. Its translation is CASSIAGTGPYEQYF.

This rearrangement joins TRBV7-2 to TRBJ1-2, with D tentatively TRBD1 (6 bases). Trimming stripped 5 bases from V and 4 bases from J, with 17 bases between. The CDR3 sequence is 15 residues long. Germline CDR1 is SGHTA and CDR2 is FQGNSA. The DNA for the CDR3 is TGTGCCAGCAGCCCGGGGGGGGGCGTCGGCTATGGCTACACCTTC. Its protein is CASSPGGGVGYGYTF. The full variable domain, in which reference TRBV7-2 and TRBJ1-2 provide the parts outside the CDR3, is GAGVSQSPSNKVTEKGKDVELRCDPISGHTALYWYRQSLGQGLEFLIYFQGNSAPDKSGLPSDRFSAERTGGSVSTLTIQRTQQEDSAVYLCASSPGGGVGYGYTFGSGTRLTVV.

CDR3 nucleotide sequence: TGTGCCATCAGTGCGGGGGGGCTTTTCAATGAGCAGTTCTTC. Its protein is CAISAGGLFNEQFF. The rearrangement joins TRBV10-3 to TRBJ2-1; 8 positions match TRBD2. Trimming took 4 bases from V and 6 from J; bases not matched to a gene: 5. CDR1 ENHRY and CDR2 SYGVKD come from the germline V gene. CDR3 size: 14 residues.

The chain joins TRBV28 to TRBJ2-7; D may be TRBD2 (5 bases). The CDR3 runs to 14 residues. V lost 6 bases, J lost 5 bases, and 17 bases lay in between. Germline-derived CDR1 and CDR2 are MDHEN and SYDVKM. The CDR3 spells CASSLGGSRHEQYF. DNA for the CDR3: TGTGCCAGCAGCCTAGGAGGTTCTAGGCACGAGCAGTACTTC.

The rearrangement links TRBV9 to TRBJ1-1; perhaps TRBD1 as D (5 bases). The CDR3 sequence is 16 residues long. V was trimmed by 0 bases and J by 0 bases, leaving 12 bases between them. Germline lookup yields CDR1 SGDLS and CDR2 YYNGEE. The CDR3 DNA sequence: TGTGCCAGCAGCGTAGCTACAGGTTGGATGAACACTGAAGCTTTCTTT. Translating gives CASSVATGWMNTEAFF.

This chain uses TRBV5-1 with TRBJ1-2, with D unclear. Germline V gene sequence: CDR1 SGHRS, CDR2 YFSETQ. Trimming took off 2 bases at V and 3 bases at J, with 8 bases between the two ends. CDR3 length: 13 amino acids. DNA for the CDR3: TGCGCCAGCAGCTTTACGGTCGACTATGGCTACACCTTC. Translation: CASSFTVDYGYTF.

V is TRBV19 and J is TRBJ2-1, with D hard to call. The V gene's germline CDR1 is LNHDA and CDR2 SQIVND (reference sequence). This CDR3 has 13 amino acids. The V end was cut by 7 bases, the J end by 2 bases, with 9 bases between. This CDR3 reads CASTGFPYNEQFF. As DNA, the CDR3 is TGTGCCAGTACGGGTTTCCCCTACAATGAGCAGTTCTTC.

This clone was detected a few times. V and J are TRBV7-2 and TRBJ1-5; 8 bases are shared with TRBD1. The trim removed 5 bases at V and 6 bases at J, leaving 9 bases unmatched. This CDR3 comprises 15 residues. Germline values: CDR1 SGHTA, CDR2 FQGNSA. The CDR3 sequence: CASSLGTGLVQPQHF. The DNA for the CDR3 is TGTGCCAGCAGCCTCGGGACAGGACTAGTTCAGCCCCAGCATTTT.

The genes are TRBV9 and TRBJ2-1, with D perhaps TRBD1 (5 bases). Germline V gives CDR1 SGDLS, CDR2 YYNGEE. The CDR3 covers 13 residues. V shed 0 bases and J shed 7 bases, with 8 bases lying between them. The CDR3 DNA reads as TGTGCCAGCAGCGTAGGGACATCGAATGAGCAGTTCTTC. It translates to CASSVGTSNEQFF.

J is TRBJ1-2 and V is TRBV14; tentative D call: TRBD1 (5 bases). The CDR3 totals 15 residues. Trimming shortened V by 6 bases and J by 4 bases, and 18 bases separated the two germline ends. Germline V gene sequence: CDR1 SGHDN, CDR2 FVKESK. The CDR3 is CASRFAGGHSYGYTF. The DNA of the CDR3 is TGTGCCAGCAGGTTTGCGGGAGGACATTCCTATGGCTACACCTTC.

This clone was seen once. V is TRBV18 and J is TRBJ2-5; 9 nucleotides agree with TRBD1. Germline assignment: CDR1 KGHSH and CDR2 LQKENI. The CDR3 totals 14 residues. With V trimmed by 3 bases and J by 5 bases, 4 bases remained unmatched. In DNA form, the CDR3 reads TGTGCCAGCTCACCTCGGACAGGGGAGGAGACCCAGTACTTC. Its translation: CASSPRTGEETQYF. Full variable domain (remainder filled in from reference TRBV18 and TRBJ2-5): NAGVMQNPRHLVRRRGQEARLRCSPMKGHSHVYWYRQLPEEGLKFMVYLQKENIIDESGMPKERFSAEFPKEGPSILRIQQVVRGDSAAYFCASSPRTGEETQYFGPGTRLLVL.

V and J are TRBV11-3 and TRBJ1-1; 8 bases line up with TRBD1. V trimming: 5 bases; J trimming: 5 bases; junction bases outside the gene matches: 7. This CDR3 is 14 amino acids long. Looked up from germline, CDR1 is SGHNT and CDR2 is YENEEA. CDR3 sequence: CASSTTGGGTEAFF. For the CDR3, the DNA is TGTGCCAGCAGCACAACAGGGGGGGGAACTGAAGCTTTCTTT.

V usage is TRBV30 and J usage is TRBJ2-1, with D possibly matching TRBD2 (6 bases). CDR1 GTSNPN and CDR2 SVGIG come from the germline V gene (reference sequence). The CDR3 consists of 14 residues. V lost 2 bases, J lost 4 bases, and 12 bases lay in between. The CDR3 nucleotides are TGTGCCTGGAGTTGGGAGGATGGTTACAATGAGCAGTTCTTC. As protein: CAWSWEDGYNEQFF.

The CDR3 region is CASSPGTSYTDTQYF. For the CDR3, the DNA is TGTGCCAGCAGCCCCGGGACAAGTTACACAGATACGCAGTATTTT. The chain uses TRBV7-2 and TRBJ2-3; possible D gene TRBD1, 6 bases. V was pared by 5 bases and J by 2 bases, with 14 bases between. The V gene's germline CDR1 is SGHTA and CDR2 FQGNSA. This CDR3 spans 15 amino acids.

CDR3 bases: TGTGCCAGCAGCCAAGGGACTAGCGGACCGTATACATACAATGAGCAGTTCTTC. Amino acid sequence: CASSQGTSGPYTYNEQFF. The gene calls are TRBV14 and TRBJ2-1; TRBD2 aligns across 10 bases. The germline gives CDR1 SGHDN, CDR2 FVKESK. There are 18 residues in the CDR3. Trimming removed 1 base from V and 4 bases from J; junction bases left unmatched: 10.

This clone was seen only once. This chain connects TRBV7-2 to TRBJ1-2, with TRBD1 matching 7 bases. V trimming: 1 base; J trimming: 3 bases; junction bases outside the gene matches: 2. There are 14 residues in the CDR3. Germline values: CDR1 SGHTA, CDR2 FQGNSA. CDR3 region: CASSLGGTDYGYTF. The CDR3 DNA is TGTGCCAGCAGCTTAGGCGGGACAGACTATGGCTACACCTTC.

This chain joins TRBV3-1 (or the pseudogene TRBV3-2) and TRBJ1-1, with a weak D call TRBD1 (6 bases). The CDR3 is made up of 13 amino acids. Germline V gene lookup returns CDR1 LGHDT and CDR2 YNNKEL (reference sequence). Trimming pared 6 bases from V and 7 bases from J, leaving 15 bases between. In nucleotides, the CDR3 is TGTGCCAGCAGGGAAACAGGGTACCGTGAAGCTTTCTTT. This encodes CASRETGYREAFF.

V usage is TRBV27 and J usage is TRBJ2-1; D is uncertain. Germline V gives CDR1 MNHEY, CDR2 SMNVEV (reference sequence). V shed 7 bases and J shed 4 bases, with 11 bases lying between them. The CDR3 is 13 amino acids. CDR3 coding DNA: TGTGCCAGCACCAATTACGGGTACAATGAGCAGTTCTTC. It encodes CASTNYGYNEQFF.